Following are 30 T cell receptor beta chains from one sample sequenced in a study of blood T cell repertoires in COVID-19. Assay used: immunoSEQ multiplex PCR; TCRdb lists only in-frame clones, some missing. The top ten clones hold 7.9% of a sample with roughly 200,000 clones, 81% of them seen once. Material: peripheral blood. The source is a woman of 80 years or more with acute or convalescent COVID-19.

The V call is TRBV6-6, the J call TRBJ2-7, with no clear D. This CDR3 spans 13 amino acids. Trimming shortened V by 8 bases and J by 3 bases, and 14 bases separated the two germline ends. The germline V gene encodes CDR1 MNHNY and CDR2 SVGAGI (reference sequence). The CDR3 loop is CASPPYSGYEQYF. The CDR3 DNA is TGTGCCAGCCCTCCTTATAGTGGCTACGAGCAGTACTTC.

The gene calls are TRBV3-1 (or the pseudogene TRBV3-2) and TRBJ2-7; 9 bases are a match to TRBD1. With V trimmed by 6 bases and J by 5 bases, 8 bases remained unmatched. The CDR3 is 14 amino acids. The germline V gene has CDR1 LGHDT and CDR2 YNNKEL (reference sequence). In DNA form, the CDR3 reads TGTGCCAGCAGACCCGGGACAGGGCGCCACGAGCAGTACTTC. Its translation: CASRPGTGRHEQYF.

The rearrangement links TRBV9 to TRBJ2-1; D may be TRBD2 (5 bases). CDR1 and CDR2 (germline): SGDLS, YYNGEE. Between the trimmed V and J ends, which lost 4 bases and 10 bases, there was a span of 18 bases. CDR3 size: 14 residues. The CDR3 reads CASSTLSESGEQFF. CDR3 coding DNA: TGTGCCAGCAGCACCCTAAGTGAGAGCGGCGAGCAGTTCTTC. The full variable domain, its missing parts supplied by reference TRBV9 and TRBJ2-1, is DSGVTQTPKHLITATGQRVTLRCSPRSGDLSVYWYQQSLDQGLQFLIQYYNGEERAKGNILERFSAQQFPDLHSELNLSSLELGDSALYFCASSTLSESGEQFFGPGTRLTVL.

The CDR3 loop is CASTMGQSNTEAFF. In DNA form, the CDR3 reads TGTGCCAGCACCATGGGACAGTCGAACACTGAAGCTTTCTTT. The chain links TRBV5-8 to TRBJ1-1; TRBD1 matches at 7 bases. Germline V gene lookup returns CDR1 SGHTS and CDR2 YDEGEE. The CDR3 totals 14 residues. V lost 6 bases and J lost 1; bases outside the gene matches: 6. The variable domain in full, with the rest retrieved from reference TRBV5-8 and TRBJ1-1, is EAGVTQSPTHLIKTRGQQATLRCSPISGHTSVYWYQQALGLGLQFLLWYDEGEERNRGNFPPRFSGRQFPNYSSELNVNALELEDSALYLCASTMGQSNTEAFFGQGTRLTVV.

The gene calls are TRBV27 and TRBJ1-5; 7 bases map to TRBD1. The CDR3 runs 16 residues. V lost 4 bases, J lost 0 bases, and 6 bases stayed unmatched. Germline CDR1 is MNHEY and CDR2 is SMNVEV (reference sequence). The CDR3 spells CASSSFGTASNQPQHF. The CDR3 DNA follows: TGTGCCAGCAGTTCTTTCGGGACAGCTAGCAATCAGCCCCAGCATTTT.

The chain has TRBV2 and TRBJ2-7, with D tentatively TRBD1 (6 bases). Germline V lookup: CDR1 SNHLY, CDR2 FYNNEI. The length of the CDR3 is 11 residues. The V end was cut by 10 bases, the J end by 3 bases, with 10 bases between. The CDR3 nucleotides are TGTGCCACCAGGGACATCTACGAGCAGTACTTC. Translating gives CATRDIYEQYF.

The chain's CDR3 is CSVHRDPNTEAFF. CDR3 bases: TGCAGCGTTCATCGGGATCCGAACACTGAAGCTTTCTTT. The genes are TRBV29-1 and TRBJ1-1; D is unclear. The CDR3 is made up of 13 amino acids. Germline V gene data show CDR1 as SQVTM and CDR2 as ANQGSEA. The V gene lost 5 bases and the J gene lost 1 base, with 11 bases spanning the gap.

V and J are TRBV7-8 and TRBJ1-3, with D perhaps matching TRBD1 (6 bases). Per the germline V gene, CDR1 is SGHVS and CDR2 is FQNEAQ. With 6 bases removed from V and 3 bases from J, the gap between germline ends came to 12 bases. CDR3 length equals 14 residues. The CDR3 reads CASRLQGSGNTIYF. In DNA, the CDR3 is TGTGCCAGCAGACTTCAGGGGAGTGGAAACACCATATATTTT. The full variable domain, in which reference TRBV7-8 and TRBJ1-3 provide the parts outside the CDR3, is GAGVSQSPRYKVAKRGQDVALRCDPISGHVSLFWYQQALGQGPEFLTYFQNEAQLDKSGLPSDRFFAERPEGSVSTLKIQRTQQEDSAVYLCASRLQGSGNTIYFGEGSWLTVV.

The chain is built from TRBV6-1 and TRBJ1-1; D might be TRBD1 (5 bases). Germline V CDR1 and CDR2: MNHNS, SASEGT. Trimming shortened V by 2 bases and J by 11 bases, and 18 bases separated the two germline ends. The CDR3 runs 14 residues. The chain's CDR3 is CASSETGQLGGAFF. DNA of the CDR3: TGTGCCAGCAGTGAAACCGGGCAACTGGGGGGGGCTTTCTTT.

This clone was detected once. The chain joins TRBV5-1 to TRBJ2-3, with D maybe TRBD2 (6 bases). V dropped 2 bases and J dropped 0 bases, with 13 bases sitting between them. The CDR3 contains 16 residues. Germline CDR1 is SGHRS and CDR2 is YFSETQ. The CDR3, as DNA: TGCGCCAGCAGCTTTACGTTGGAGGGGAGCACAGATACGCAGTATTTT. Protein: CASSFTLEGSTDTQYF.

This clone occurred once. The gene calls are TRBV2 and TRBJ1-5; D gene unclear. Germline loops: CDR1 SNHLY, CDR2 FYNNEI. V was shortened by 7 bases and J by 5 bases, with 15 bases between the two germline ends. The CDR3 has 14 residues. The CDR3 is CASTSQAQYQPQHF. For the CDR3, the DNA is TGTGCCAGCACGTCGCAGGCCCAATATCAGCCCCAGCATTTT.

The chain combines TRBV7-2 with TRBJ2-1; D gene uncertain. The CDR3 has 15 residues. From germline, CDR1 is SGHTA and CDR2 FQGNSA. Trimming took off 1 base at V and 2 bases at J, with 9 bases between the two ends. The CDR3 sequence: CASSLDPSAYNEQFF. DNA for the CDR3: TGTGCCAGCAGCTTAGACCCAAGCGCCTACAATGAGCAGTTCTTC.

The rearrangement joins TRBV5-1 to TRBJ2-5; 8 bases match TRBD1. This CDR3 has 18 residues. Trimming took 4 bases from V and 1 from J; bases not matched to a gene: 15. Germline CDR1 is SGHRS and CDR2 is YFSETQ. CDR3 sequence reads: CASSRRGEPDRVQETQYF. CDR3 DNA sequence: TGCGCCAGCAGCAGACGGGGAGAACCGGACAGGGTCCAAGAGACCCAGTACTTC.

The chain employs TRBV18 and TRBJ1-2; D unresolved. This CDR3 region has 15 residues. V was pared by 3 bases and J by 1 base, with 12 bases between. Germline values: CDR1 KGHSH, CDR2 LQKENI. CDR3 residues: CASSPEGEVNYGYTF. CDR3 DNA: TGTGCCAGCTCACCTGAGGGTGAGGTTAACTATGGCTACACCTTC.

The chain uses TRBV30 and TRBJ1-1, with TRBD1 matching over 8 bases. The CDR3 contains 15 residues. V was pared by 3 bases and J by 10 bases, with 16 bases of the junction left unmatched. Germline CDR1 reads GTSNPN; CDR2 reads SVGIG (reference sequence). The CDR3: CAWREGGTGGLGAFF. The CDR3 DNA is TGTGCCTGGAGGGAAGGAGGGACAGGCGGCCTAGGAGCTTTCTTT. The full variable domain, completed using reference TRBV30 and TRBJ1-1, is SQTIHQWPATLVQPVGSPLSLECTVEGTSNPNLYWYRQAAGRGLQLLFYSVGIGQISSEVPQNLSASRPQDRQFILSSKKLLLSDSGFYLCAWREGGTGGLGAFFGQGTRLTVV.

The chain employs TRBV7-2 and TRBJ2-2, with 11 bases aligning to TRBD2. The germline CDR1 and CDR2 sequences are SGHTA and FQGNSA. This CDR3 has 17 residues. The V segment lost 3 bases and the J segment 7 bases; nucleotides outside the gene matches: 10. CDR3 sequence reads: CASSLDPLAGANGELFF. In DNA form, the CDR3 reads TGTGCCAGCAGCTTGGATCCACTAGCGGGGGCGAACGGGGAGCTGTTTTTT.

The chain has TRBV3-1 (or the pseudogene TRBV3-2) and TRBJ2-1, with D possibly being TRBD1 (5 bases). The V gene lost 4 bases and the J gene lost 4 bases, with 8 bases spanning the gap. CDR3 length: 13 amino acids. The germline V gene has CDR1 LGHDT and CDR2 YNNKEL (reference sequence). The CDR3 DNA reads TGTGCCAGCAGCCCCCACAGGTACAATGAGCAGTTCTTC. Its translation: CASSPHRYNEQFF.

For this clone: The same CDR3 is also encoded by other DNA sequences in this sample. The chain has TRBV5-1 and TRBJ1-2, with D unclear. This CDR3 contains 13 residues. Germline CDR1 reads SGHRS; CDR2 reads YFSETQ. With 0 bases removed from V and 2 bases from J, the gap between germline ends came to 5 bases. The CDR3 region has the DNA TGCGCCAGCAGCTTGGATGGCAACTATGGCTACACCTTC. This encodes CASSLDGNYGYTF.

The CDR3: CASTRLGGASRQETQYF. Here the CDR3 DNA reads TGCGCCAGCACTCGCCTGGGGGGGGCGTCGAGACAAGAGACCCAGTACTTC. J is TRBJ2-5 and V is TRBV5-1, with TRBD2 as a possible D gene (7 bases). The CDR3 is made up of 17 amino acids. Germline V CDR1 and CDR2: SGHRS, YFSETQ. V was pared by 6 bases and J by 2 bases, with 23 bases between.

Turning to this clone: The same CDR3 arises from other DNA sequences in this sample as well. This chain links TRBV6-5 with TRBJ1-3, with D unclear. This CDR3 has 12 residues. CDR1 MNHEY and CDR2 SVGAGI come from the germline V gene. Deletions cut 4 bases from V and 4 bases from J, with 5 bases between. CDR3 coding DNA: TGTGCCAGCAGTTCACAGGGAAACACCATATATTTT. Translating it yields CASSSQGNTIYF.

V is TRBV5-4 and J is TRBJ1-2; D is perhaps TRBD1 (6 bases). Germline V gives CDR1 SGHNT, CDR2 YYREEE (reference sequence). V was pared by 0 bases and J by 8 bases, with 14 bases between. The CDR3 has 14 amino acids. The CDR3, as DNA: TGTGCCAGCAGCTTGGCCCCCTTGACAGGCGGCTACACCTTC. Amino acids: CASSLAPLTGGYTF. The complete variable domain, with remaining parts taken from reference TRBV5-4 and TRBJ1-2, reads ETGVTQSPTHLIKTRGQQVTLRCSSQSGHNTVSWYQQALGQGPQFIFQYYREEENGRGNFPPRFSGLQFPNYSSELNVNALELDDSALYLCASSLAPLTGGYTFGSGTRLTVV.

The chain carries TRBV5-1 and TRBJ2-7, with 7 bases identical to TRBD1. V lost 0 bases, J lost 5 bases, and 5 bases stayed unmatched. The CDR3 loop spans 14 amino acids. Looked up from germline, CDR1 is SGHRS and CDR2 is YFSETQ. The CDR3 loop is CASSLGQGFDEQYF. The CDR3 DNA reads TGCGCCAGCAGCTTGGGACAGGGATTTGACGAGCAGTACTTC.

This chain uses TRBV5-1 with TRBJ1-5, with 7 bases fitting TRBD1. The CDR3 spans 15 residues. Trimming at V came to 0 bases and at J to 5 bases, leaving 5 bases not matched to a gene. Germline CDR1 is SGHRS and CDR2 is YFSETQ. The CDR3 sequence is CASSLVTGEHQPQHF. The CDR3 nucleotides are TGCGCCAGCAGCTTGGTAACAGGGGAACATCAGCCCCAGCATTTT.

The chain links TRBV6-2 or TRBV6-3 to TRBJ2-7; a possible D gene is TRBD1 (7 bases). V lost 2 bases and J lost 5, with 16 bases in between. Looked up from germline, CDR1 is MNHEY and CDR2 is SVGEGT. The length of the CDR3 is 15 residues. The CDR3 sequence: CASSYQGGQIHEQYF. In DNA form, the CDR3 reads TGTGCCAGCAGTTACCAGGGGGGACAGATCCACGAGCAGTACTTC.

This clone occurred a few times. The chain has TRBV5-5 and TRBJ2-4; 9 positions agree with TRBD1. After removal of 4 bases from V and 8 bases from J, the junction contained 10 bases not matched to a gene. Germline V gives CDR1 SGHKS, CDR2 YYEKEE (reference sequence). The CDR3 is 15 residues long. The CDR3 DNA follows: TGTGCCAGCAGCAGCGAACAGGGGGCCGGATACATTCAGTACTTC. It specifies CASSSEQGAGYIQYF.

This chain joins TRBV19 and TRBJ1-1; possibly TRBD1 for D (5 bases). Trimming shortened V by 2 bases and J by 1 base, and 11 bases separated the two germline ends. Germline V lookup: CDR1 LNHDA, CDR2 SQIVND (reference sequence). The CDR3 extends over 15 amino acids. The DNA for the CDR3 is TGTGCCAGTAGTATAAGGGGACTGCGGAACACTGAAGCTTTCTTT. Its protein product is CASSIRGLRNTEAFF.

There are a few counts of this clone. The CDR3 nucleotides read TGTGCCAGCAGCTCGAGCTTCCTTAGCAATCAGCCCCAGCATTTT. This encodes CASSSSFLSNQPQHF. V gene TRBV5-5 combines with J gene TRBJ1-5; D ambiguous. CDR1 SGHKS and CDR2 YYEKEE come from the germline V gene (reference sequence). There are 15 residues in the CDR3. The germline V and J ends were trimmed by 3 bases and 0 bases, with 10 bases remaining between them.

The V and J genes are TRBV12-3 or TRBV12-4 and TRBJ1-6; the D is unclear. This CDR3 contains 12 residues. Deletions cut 3 bases from V and 9 bases from J, with 6 bases between. The CDR3: CASSLVASPLHF. The CDR3 nucleotides are TGTGCCAGCAGTTTGGTAGCTTCACCCCTCCACTTT.

The chain carries TRBV5-5 and TRBJ2-1, with 13 bases identical to TRBD2. Germline V gene data show CDR1 as SGHKS and CDR2 as YYEKEE (reference sequence). The CDR3 extends over 20 amino acids. V gave up 2 bases and J gave up 0 bases; unmatched junction bases: 11. CDR3 sequence reads: CASSLLPGTSGMISYNEQFF. In nucleotides, the CDR3 is TGTGCCAGCAGCTTATTACCCGGGACTAGCGGGATGATCTCCTACAATGAGCAGTTCTTC.

The CDR3, as DNA: TGTGCCAGCAGCTTAGGCGGGGGGCCCGGCACAGATACGCAGTATTTT. Its translation: CASSLGGGPGTDTQYF. V usage is TRBV11-2 and J usage is TRBJ2-3, with 8 bases aligning to TRBD2. CDR3 length equals 16 residues. With 1 base clipped from V and 1 base from J, the junction kept 4 bases outside the gene matches. Germline V gene sequence: CDR1 SGHAT, CDR2 FQNNGV.